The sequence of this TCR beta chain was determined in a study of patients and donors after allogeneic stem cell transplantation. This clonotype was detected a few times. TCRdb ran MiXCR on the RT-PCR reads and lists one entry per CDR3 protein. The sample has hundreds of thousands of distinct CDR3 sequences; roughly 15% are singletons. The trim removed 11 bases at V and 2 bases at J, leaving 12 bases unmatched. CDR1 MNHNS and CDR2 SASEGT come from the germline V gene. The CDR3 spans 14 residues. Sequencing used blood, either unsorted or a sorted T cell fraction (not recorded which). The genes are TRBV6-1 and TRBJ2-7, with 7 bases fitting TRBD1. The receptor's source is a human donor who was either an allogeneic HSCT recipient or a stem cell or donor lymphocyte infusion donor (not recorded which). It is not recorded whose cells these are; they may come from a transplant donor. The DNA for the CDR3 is TGTGCCCTGGACCGGGACAGCAATACCTACGAGCAGTACTTC. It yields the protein CALDRDSNTYEQYF.